A selection of T cell receptor beta chains follows, all from one sample in a study of identical twins. TCRdb re-called the 5' RACE reads through MiXCR, storing one row per CDR3 protein. The table has fewer than 900,000 distinct CDR3 sequences, about 20% seen once. The data also belong to a second study, concerning T cells expressing NK-cell markers.

Sequenced input: PBMCs. The origin of the receptors is a woman between 18 and 30 years old in good health. CDR3s include the opening cysteine and the closing phenylalanine or tryptophan. Each record gives: J gene, V gene, clone size, CDR3 length, D gene, CDR3 DNA, CDR3 protein. D genes are given only for firm matches. Clone size is given for some rows only: seen once, a few or many times, or a class if the clone is expanded.

j_call: TRBJ2-7
v_call: TRBV7-2
clone_size: many
cdr3_length: 15
d_call: TRBD2
cdr3_nt: TGTGCCAGCAGCTTAAGCGGGAGTCTCTCCTACGAGCAGTACTTC
cdr3_aa: CASSLSGSLSYEQYF

j_call: TRBJ2-1
v_call: TRBV7-7
clone_size: many
cdr3_length: 15
d_call: TRBD2
cdr3_nt: TGTGCTAGCAGCTTGGGCTCATGGGAGGGCAATGAGCAGTTCTTC
cdr3_aa: CASSLGSWEGNEQFF

j_call: TRBJ1-2
v_call: TRBV15
clone_size: many
cdr3_length: 14
d_call: NA
cdr3_nt: TGTGCCACCAGCAGAGATCACCCTAACTATGGCTACACCTTC
cdr3_aa: CATSRDHPNYGYTF

j_call: TRBJ2-7
v_call: TRBV20-1
clone_size: NA
cdr3_length: 15
d_call: TRBD2
cdr3_nt: TGCAGTGCTAGATCTCCCGGGACTAGGATGTACGAGCAGTACTTC
cdr3_aa: CSARSPGTRMYEQYF

j_call: TRBJ1-2
v_call: TRBV29-1
clone_size: NA
cdr3_length: 11
d_call: TRBD1
cdr3_nt: TGCAGCGCCGAGGTACGGGACAGCTATACCTTC
cdr3_aa: CSAEVRDSYTF

j_call: TRBJ2-7
v_call: TRBV6-5
clone_size: NA
cdr3_length: 17
d_call: TRBD1
cdr3_nt: TGTGCCAGCAGTTCCCGGGGACCCGGGACAGGCTACTACGAGCAGTACTTC
cdr3_aa: CASSSRGPGTGYYEQYF

j_call: TRBJ2-7
v_call: TRBV9
clone_size: few
cdr3_length: 16
d_call: TRBD2
cdr3_nt: TGTGCCAGCAGCACCGGACTAGCCCAATCCCTTTACGAGCAGTACTTC
cdr3_aa: CASSTGLAQSLYEQYF

j_call: TRBJ2-6
v_call: TRBV20-1
clone_size: many
cdr3_length: 15
d_call: TRBD1
cdr3_nt: TGCAGTGCGCCGGACAGGTACTCTGGGGCCAACGTCCTGACTTTC
cdr3_aa: CSAPDRYSGANVLTF

j_call: TRBJ1-2
v_call: TRBV7-9
clone_size: few
cdr3_length: 14
d_call: NA
cdr3_nt: TGTGCCAGCAGCTTAGCGACAGGTTTCTATGGCTACACCTTC
cdr3_aa: CASSLATGFYGYTF

j_call: TRBJ2-7
v_call: TRBV29-1
clone_size: few
cdr3_length: 12
d_call: TRBD1
cdr3_nt: TGCAGCGTGGGACAGGGTGGGCGAGAGCAGTACTTC
cdr3_aa: CSVGQGGREQYF

j_call: TRBJ2-1
v_call: TRBV12-3/TRBV12-4
clone_size: many
cdr3_length: 15
d_call: TRBD2
cdr3_nt: TGTGCCAGCAGTTTGGGTCTAGCGGGAGGTGTGGAGCAGTTCTTC
cdr3_aa: CASSLGLAGGVEQFF

j_call: TRBJ1-6
v_call: TRBV9
clone_size: NA
cdr3_length: 15
d_call: TRBD1
cdr3_nt: TGTGCCAGCAGCGTCGGACAGGAAGGGAATTCACCCCTCCACTTT
cdr3_aa: CASSVGQEGNSPLHF

j_call: TRBJ2-5
v_call: TRBV20-1
clone_size: NA
cdr3_length: 13
d_call: NA
cdr3_nt: TGCAGTGCTAGCCCGACACTTTGGGGGACCCAGTACTTC
cdr3_aa: CSASPTLWGTQYF

j_call: TRBJ2-3
v_call: TRBV6-1
clone_size: few
cdr3_length: 14
d_call: TRBD1
cdr3_nt: TGTGCCAGCCTGGACAGGGAATGGGGGGATACGCAGTATTTT
cdr3_aa: CASLDREWGDTQYF

j_call: TRBJ2-1
v_call: TRBV20-1
clone_size: NA
cdr3_length: 13
d_call: TRBD2
cdr3_nt: TGCAGTGCCCCGGCAGCGGGAGTCCATGAGCAGTTCTTC
cdr3_aa: CSAPAAGVHEQFF

j_call: TRBJ2-3
v_call: TRBV11-2
clone_size: NA
cdr3_length: 14
d_call: NA
cdr3_nt: TGTGCCAGCGGGTCATCATCTAGCACAGATACGCAGTATTTT
cdr3_aa: CASGSSSSTDTQYF

j_call: TRBJ2-1
v_call: TRBV9
clone_size: few
cdr3_length: 17
d_call: TRBD1
cdr3_nt: TGTGCCAGCAGCGTCGAAGGAGCAGGGGGACAAGGCAATGAGCAGTTCTTC
cdr3_aa: CASSVEGAGGQGNEQFF

j_call: TRBJ2-7
v_call: TRBV5-1
clone_size: many
cdr3_length: 14
d_call: TRBD1
cdr3_nt: TGCGCCAGCAGTTCCGGGACAGGGCGCAACGAGCAGTACTTC
cdr3_aa: CASSSGTGRNEQYF

j_call: TRBJ2-6
v_call: TRBV29-1
clone_size: NA
cdr3_length: 14
d_call: NA
cdr3_nt: TGCAGCGCCGCTACGGCTCTGGGGGCCAACGTCCTGACTTTC
cdr3_aa: CSAATALGANVLTF

j_call: TRBJ2-3
v_call: TRBV7-9
clone_size: NA
cdr3_length: 16
d_call: TRBD1
cdr3_nt: TGTGCCAGCAGCTTACGGCCGGGACAGGGTTCTGATACGCAGTATTTT
cdr3_aa: CASSLRPGQGSDTQYF

j_call: TRBJ2-7
v_call: TRBV25-1
clone_size: few
cdr3_length: 13
d_call: NA
cdr3_nt: TGTGCCAGCAGTGTGGGGGGACTTCCCGAGCAGTACTTC
cdr3_aa: CASSVGGLPEQYF

j_call: TRBJ1-1
v_call: TRBV20-1
clone_size: NA
cdr3_length: 12
d_call: NA
cdr3_nt: TGCAGTGCTATGGTAATGAACACTGAAGCTTTCTTT
cdr3_aa: CSAMVMNTEAFF

j_call: TRBJ2-1
v_call: TRBV5-1
clone_size: few
cdr3_length: 16
d_call: NA
cdr3_nt: TGCGCCAGCAGCTTGAATCCCGTACCCTCCTACAATGAGCAGTTCTTC
cdr3_aa: CASSLNPVPSYNEQFF

j_call: TRBJ2-1
v_call: TRBV29-1
clone_size: NA
cdr3_length: 16
d_call: NA
cdr3_nt: TGCAGCGTTGAAGATCATGCGGCGGACTCCTACAATGAGCAGTTCTTC
cdr3_aa: CSVEDHAADSYNEQFF

j_call: TRBJ2-4
v_call: TRBV29-1
clone_size: few
cdr3_length: 14
d_call: TRBD2
cdr3_nt: TGCAGCGTTGTGACTAGCGGGAGCTCGGGGATTCAGTACTTC
cdr3_aa: CSVVTSGSSGIQYF

j_call: TRBJ2-7
v_call: TRBV2
clone_size: NA
cdr3_length: 13
d_call: NA
cdr3_nt: TGTGCCTTTCTCCGGGACTCGCCCTACGAGCAGTACTTC
cdr3_aa: CAFLRDSPYEQYF

j_call: TRBJ2-7
v_call: TRBV6-1
clone_size: few
cdr3_length: 15
d_call: TRBD1
cdr3_nt: TGTGCCAGCAGACTGACAGGGGCGACCTCCTACGAGCAGTACTTC
cdr3_aa: CASRLTGATSYEQYF

j_call: TRBJ2-1
v_call: TRBV24-1
clone_size: many
cdr3_length: 12
d_call: NA
cdr3_nt: TGTGCCACCAGTGATCCGTACAATGAGCAGTTCTTC
cdr3_aa: CATSDPYNEQFF

j_call: TRBJ2-3
v_call: TRBV9
clone_size: NA
cdr3_length: 15
d_call: NA
cdr3_nt: TGTGCCAGCAGCACCCCTAGTGCCTTAACAGATACGCAGTATTTT
cdr3_aa: CASSTPSALTDTQYF

j_call: TRBJ2-2
v_call: TRBV27
clone_size: NA
cdr3_length: 16
d_call: NA
cdr3_nt: TGTGCCAGCAGTTTATACGGGGCGGTGAACACCGGGGAGCTGTTTTTT
cdr3_aa: CASSLYGAVNTGELFF